These T cell receptor beta chains were read from a single sample in a study of radiotherapy plus CTLA-4 blockade in lung cancer. Sequenced by immunoSEQ multiplex PCR; TCRdb stores in-frame clones only, minus some. The sample shows around 72,000 clones, around 80% of them seen only once. Sequenced here: peripheral blood, sampled from a patient treated with radiotherapy plus ipilimumab. The receptors here all came from a human donor with non-small cell lung cancer who had a complete response to radiotherapy plus ipilimumab. The CDR3 runs from the conserved cysteine through the conserved F or W. Each record gives: V gene, clone size, J gene, D gene, CDR3 protein, CDR3 DNA. A D gene is named only where the DNA matches it firmly. A row's size may be missing; if present it is once, few, many or a size class.

TRBV5-6	few	TRBJ2-2	TRBD2	CASSLAGLAANTGELFF	TGTGCCAGCAGCTTGGCGGGACTAGCGGCGAACACCGGGGAGCTGTTTTTT
TRBV12-2	.	TRBJ2-1	.	CASRPRGDPAGTDEQFF	TGTGCAAGTCGCCCCCGGGGTGATCCGGCGGGAACGGATGAGCAGTTCTTC
TRBV11-3	.	TRBJ1-3	.	CASSLSGLLGNTIYF	TGTGCCAGCAGCTTATCAGGGCTTCTAGGAAACACCATATATTTT
TRBV28	.	TRBJ1-2	.	CASSLAPNYGYTF	TGTGCCAGCAGTTTAGCCCCCAACTATGGCTACACCTTC
TRBV6-1	.	TRBJ1-2	TRBD1	CASSYRQGSGGYTF	TGTGCCAGCAGTTATCGACAGGGATCGGGAGGCTACACCTTC
TRBV19	.	TRBJ1-1	.	CATEPGHTNTEAFF	TGTGCCACAGAACCGGGACACACCAACACTGAAGCTTTCTTT
TRBV5-4	.	TRBJ2-1	.	CASSSPGLGYNEQFF	TGTGCCAGCAGCTCGCCGGGACTGGGGTACAATGAGCAGTTCTTC
TRBV18	.	TRBJ2-5	.	CASSPLEGAETQYF	TGTGCCAGCTCACCACTTGAAGGGGCTGAGACCCAGTACTTC
TRBV6-1	few	TRBJ2-1	.	CASTELSIYNEQFF	TGTGCCAGCACCGAGCTCTCGATCTACAATGAGCAGTTCTTC
TRBV9	.	TRBJ2-2	.	CASSSWRTGELFF	TGTGCCAGCAGCTCTTGGCGCACCGGGGAGCTGTTTTTT
TRBV19	.	TRBJ1-5	.	CASSAFNQPQHF	TGTGCCAGTAGCGCATTTAATCAGCCCCAGCATTTT
TRBV10-2	.	TRBJ1-5	.	CASSESSGGNQPQHF	TGCGCCAGCAGTGAGTCGTCAGGGGGCAATCAGCCCCAGCATTTT
TRBV5-1	.	TRBJ1-6	.	CASSFEGASYNSLLHF	TGCGCCAGCAGCTTCGAAGGGGCCTCCTATAATTCACTCCTCCACTTT
TRBV5-1	.	TRBJ1-2	.	CASSLEGTEYGYTF	TGCGCCAGCAGCTTGGAAGGGACGGAGTACGGCTACACCTTC
TRBV6-1	.	TRBJ2-5	.	CASSGDGGQVRETQYF	TGTGCCAGCAGTGGCGACGGGGGGCAGGTTCGAGAGACCCAGTACTTC
TRBV27	.	TRBJ1-2	TRBD1	CASSSGQGNGYTF	TGTGCCAGCAGTTCAGGACAGGGAAATGGCTACACCTTC
TRBV18	.	TRBJ1-2	TRBD1	CASSLNPQGADGYTF	TGTGCCAGCTCCCTGAACCCCCAGGGGGCAGATGGCTACACCTTC
TRBV10-3	.	TRBJ2-7	.	CAISESTRTGVVEQYF	TGTGCCATCAGTGAGTCAACAAGGACGGGGGTGGTTGAGCAGTACTTC
TRBV5-1	.	TRBJ1-2	.	CASSLDGEANYGYTF	TGCGCCAGCAGCTTGGATGGGGAGGCTAACTATGGCTACACCTTC
TRBV19	.	TRBJ2-5	.	CASSQEETQYF	TGTGCCAGTAGTCAAGAAGAGACCCAGTACTTC
TRBV5-6	.	TRBJ1-5	.	CASSLRGQGNQPQHF	TGTGCCAGCAGCTTGAGGGGCCAGGGAAATCAGCCCCAGCATTTT
TRBV27	.	TRBJ1-6	.	CASSATTRDLSVAPLHF	TGTGCCAGCAGTGCCACGACCCGCGATCTCTCGGTGGCTCCCCTCCACTTT
TRBV4-3	.	TRBJ1-1	.	CASSQALLQGQNTEAFF	TGCGCCAGCAGCCAAGCTCTTTTGCAGGGCCAGAACACTGAAGCTTTCTTT
TRBV5-1	.	TRBJ2-1	.	CASSLQPSTAYNEQFF	TGCGCCAGCAGCCTCCAACCCTCGACAGCCTACAATGAGCAGTTCTTC
TRBV9	.	TRBJ2-5	.	CASSVTSGQETQYF	TGTGCCAGCAGCGTAACAAGCGGGCAAGAGACCCAGTACTTC
TRBV7-6	.	TRBJ2-7	.	CASSLEGVASYEQYF	TGTGCCAGCAGCTTAGAGGGGGTTGCTTCCTACGAGCAGTACTTC
TRBV30	.	TRBJ2-5	.	CARGLPYQETQYF	TGTGCCCGGGGACTGCCGTACCAAGAGACCCAGTACTTC